These 17 T cell receptor beta chains came from one sample sequenced in a study of T cell changes during pregnancy in multiple sclerosis (dated by TCRdb to the late 2010s). Library construction relied on the immunoSEQ multiplex PCR assay. TCRdb retrieved this table from immuneACCESS and kept in-frame rearrangements only. Not all clones are present; in checked studies, unresolved V genes account for under half, and no reason is known for the remainder. Recorded for this sample are about 38,000 clones; about 90% of them occurred a single time. The ten largest account for 12% of the sample. Sequences were derived from CD8+ T cells from peripheral blood mononuclear cells, sampled after pregnancy. The receptors derive from a female donor with multiple sclerosis, enrolled in a pregnancy study.

This clone was seen more than once but under ten times. The chain combines TRBV15 with TRBJ2-2; D call uncertain. The ends were cut back, 1 base at V and 4 bases at J, with 7 bases in the middle. The CDR3 sequence is 14 residues long. Germline V CDR1 and CDR2: LNHNV, YYDKDF (reference sequence). The CDR3 region has the DNA TGTGCCACCAGCAGAGGTCCTAGCACCGGGGAGCTGTTTTTT. Amino acids: CATSRGPSTGELFF.

This chain joins TRBV28 and TRBJ2-1; 9 bases agree with TRBD2. The germline V gene encodes CDR1 MDHEN and CDR2 SYDVKM. The CDR3 is made up of 16 amino acids. V was pared by 5 bases and J by 7 bases, with 12 bases of the junction left unmatched. The CDR3 region has the DNA TGTGCCAGCAGTCTCCAACTAGCGGGTCCGGATAATGAGCAGTTCTTC. This codes for CASSLQLAGPDNEQFF. The full variable domain, in which reference TRBV28 and TRBJ2-1 provide the parts outside the CDR3, is DVKVTQSSRYLVKRTGEKVFLECVQDMDHENMFWYRQDPGLGLRLIYFSYDVKMKEKGDIPEGYSVSREKKERFSLILESASTNQTSMYLCASSLQLAGPDNEQFFGPGTRLTVL.

CDR3 sequence reads: CATSSVYRSRYGYTF. DNA for the CDR3: TGTGCCACCAGCAGTGTATACAGATCTCGCTATGGCTACACCTTC. The chain couples TRBV15 to TRBJ1-2; D not resolved. CDR3 size: 15 residues. Trimming left V 3 bases short and J 4 bases short, with 15 bases between. Germline CDR1 is LNHNV and CDR2 is YYDKDF (reference sequence).

The chain employs TRBV13 and TRBJ1-1; D is ambiguous. This CDR3 is built from 12 residues. Germline lookup yields CDR1 PRHDT and CDR2 FYEKMQ (reference sequence). V lost 3 bases and J 7 bases, leaving 9 bases between the germline ends. The chain's CDR3 is CASSFPGLEAFF. The CDR3 nucleotides read TGTGCCAGCAGCTTTCCGGGTCTTGAAGCTTTCTTT.

CDR3 sequence reads: CASSTSAEQYF. DNA of the CDR3: TGTGCCAGCAGTACGAGTGCCGAGCAGTACTTC. The chain carries TRBV28 and TRBJ2-7; no clear D. The CDR3 runs to 11 residues. Germline V lookup: CDR1 MDHEN, CDR2 SYDVKM. V was cut by 5 bases and J by 6 bases, with 8 bases left in between.

The CDR3 reads CSVVGGGGYTF. The CDR3 DNA reads TGCAGCGTTGTGGGGGGTGGAGGCTACACCTTC. V is TRBV29-1 and J is TRBJ1-2; D might be TRBD1 (5 bases). Per germline, CDR1 SQVTM and CDR2 ANQGSEA. V was trimmed by 4 bases and J by 8 bases, leaving 11 bases between them. The CDR3 is made up of 11 amino acids.

J is TRBJ1-2 and V is TRBV2, with TRBD1 matching over 7 bases. The CDR3 totals 14 residues. Germline V CDR1 and CDR2: SNHLY, FYNNEI. V lost 8 bases and J lost 4; bases outside the gene matches: 10. Here the CDR3 DNA reads TGTGCCAGCGGGGGACAGAGCGCAAGCTATGGCTACACCTTC. It translates to CASGGQSASYGYTF.

The genes are TRBV7-9 and TRBJ2-2; D possibly corresponds to TRBD2 (5 bases). This CDR3 region has 14 residues. V lost 5 bases to trimming and J lost 4 bases, with 11 bases between them. Germline values: CDR1 SEHNR, CDR2 FQNEAQ (reference sequence). The CDR3 DNA follows: TGTGCCAGCAGCGCAGTAGAGGGCACCGGGGAGCTGTTTTTT. This sequence encodes CASSAVEGTGELFF.

V and J are TRBV29-1 and TRBJ2-7; 10 bases match TRBD1. Germline V gene lookup returns CDR1 SQVTM and CDR2 ANQGSEA. Germline trimming cut 4 bases from V and 0 bases from J; bases unmatched to any gene: 3. The length of the CDR3 is 14 residues. The CDR3 spells CSVGGDRGSYEQYF. Written as DNA, the CDR3 is TGCAGCGTTGGGGGGGACAGGGGCTCCTACGAGCAGTACTTC.

The chain links TRBV7-9 to TRBJ2-3, with D perhaps matching TRBD2 (6 bases). Per germline, CDR1 SEHNR and CDR2 FQNEAQ (reference sequence). V dropped 2 bases and J dropped 4 bases, with 13 bases sitting between them. This CDR3 region has 15 residues. The CDR3 loop is CASSLIGGEADTQYF. The CDR3 coding sequence is TGTGCCAGCAGCTTAATTGGAGGGGAGGCAGATACGCAGTATTTT.

The V gene is TRBV27, the J gene TRBJ1-5; D is ambiguous. Germline-derived CDR1 and CDR2 are MNHEY and SMNVEV (reference sequence). The V gene lost 7 bases and the J gene lost 6 bases, with 13 bases spanning the gap. The CDR3 totals 13 residues. As DNA, the CDR3 is TGTGCCAGCATGTCGGGAGTAGGTCAGCCCCAGCATTTT. Its protein is CASMSGVGQPQHF.

The gene calls are TRBV15 and TRBJ1-2; a possible D gene is TRBD1 (5 bases). CDR1 is LNHNV, CDR2 YYDKDF, per germline (reference sequence). The CDR3 is 14 residues long. V lost 3 bases to trimming and J lost 2 bases, with 10 bases between them. Written as DNA, the CDR3 is TGTGCCACCAGCAGCACCAGGGAAAACTATGGCTACACCTTC. This gives the protein CATSSTRENYGYTF.

This clone was seen more than once but under ten times. The rearrangement uses TRBV9 and TRBJ1-2; possible D gene TRBD1, 6 bases. Germline values: CDR1 SGDLS, CDR2 YYNGEE. The CDR3 extends over 14 amino acids. Trimming left V 4 bases short and J 4 bases short, with 14 bases between. The chain's CDR3 is CASSPGTLSYGYTF. The CDR3 DNA reads TGTGCCAGCAGCCCTGGGACACTGAGCTATGGCTACACCTTC.

This clone was detected once. V and J are TRBV4-1 and TRBJ2-5, with TRBD1 as a possible D gene (6 bases). This CDR3 has 15 residues. The V gene lost 1 base and the J gene lost 3 bases, with 12 bases spanning the gap. Germline-derived CDR1 and CDR2 are MGHRA and YSYEKL. The CDR3 coding sequence is TGCGCCAGCAGCCAAGTATTGGGGGCCGAAGAGACCCAGTACTTC. Encoded protein: CASSQVLGAEETQYF.

The J gene is TRBJ2-7, the V gene TRBV27; 9 bases match TRBD1. The CDR3 length is 15 residues. CDR1 and CDR2 (germline): MNHEY, SMNVEV (reference sequence). V shed 2 bases, J shed 5 bases, and the junction held 7 bases outside the gene matches. DNA for the CDR3: TGTGCCAGCAGTTTAGGGGGGACAGGGTACGACGAGCAGTACTTC. Translating it yields CASSLGGTGYDEQYF.

The rearrangement joins TRBV9 to TRBJ1-5; TRBD1 might be the D (5 bases). Germline V gene data show CDR1 as SGDLS and CDR2 as YYNGEE. CDR3 length: 14 amino acids. The germline V and J ends were trimmed by 0 bases and 4 bases, with 8 bases remaining between them. CDR3 in DNA: TGTGCCAGCAGCGTAGCGGCAGGGAATCAGCCCCAGCATTTT. Amino acids: CASSVAAGNQPQHF.

The sample holds one count of this clone. This chain uses TRBV5-6 with TRBJ2-7; 9 nucleotides line up with TRBD1. CDR3 length: 18 residues. The V gene end was trimmed by 2 bases and the J gene end by 3 bases; junction bases not matched to a gene: 15. The germline CDR1 and CDR2 sequences are SGHDT and YYEEEE. For the CDR3, the DNA is TGTGCCAGCAGCTTTTATGATACCCAGGACAGGGGATACTACGAGCAGTACTTC. Translation: CASSFYDTQDRGYYEQYF.